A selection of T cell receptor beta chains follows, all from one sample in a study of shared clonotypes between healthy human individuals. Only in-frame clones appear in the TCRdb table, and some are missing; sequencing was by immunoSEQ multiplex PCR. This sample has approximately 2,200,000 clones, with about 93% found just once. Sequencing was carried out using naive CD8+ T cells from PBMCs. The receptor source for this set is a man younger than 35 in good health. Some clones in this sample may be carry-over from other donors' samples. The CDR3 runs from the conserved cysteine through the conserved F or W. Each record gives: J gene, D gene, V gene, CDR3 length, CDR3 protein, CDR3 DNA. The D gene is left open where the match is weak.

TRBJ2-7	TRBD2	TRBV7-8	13	CASGLLEGGEQYF	TGTGCCAGCGGGTTACTGGAGGGAGGGGAGCAGTACTTC
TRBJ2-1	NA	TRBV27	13	CASSLGTYNEQFF	TGTGCCAGCAGTTTGGGGACCTACAATGAGCAGTTCTTC
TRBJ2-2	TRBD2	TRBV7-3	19	CASSFPSTSGRVNTGELFF	TGTGCCAGCAGCTTCCCGTCGACTAGCGGGAGGGTCAACACCGGGGAGCTGTTTTTT
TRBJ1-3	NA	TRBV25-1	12	CASSDTLSTIYF	TGTGCCAGCAGTGACACCCTTAGCACCATATATTTT
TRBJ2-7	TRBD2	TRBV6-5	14	CASMAGTSGYEQYF	TGTGCCAGCATGGCCGGGACTAGCGGCTACGAGCAGTACTTC
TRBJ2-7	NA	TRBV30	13	CAWSGGAGYEQYF	TGTGCCTGGAGTGGAGGGGCTGGCTACGAGCAGTACTTC
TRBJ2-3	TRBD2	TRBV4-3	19	CASSQDRLAVVGYTDTQYF	TGCGCCAGCAGCCAAGACAGGCTAGCGGTGGTCGGGTACACAGATACGCAGTATTTT
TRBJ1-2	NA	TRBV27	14	CASSPIGQPYGYTF	TGTGCCAGCAGTCCCATCGGTCAGCCCTATGGCTACACCTTC
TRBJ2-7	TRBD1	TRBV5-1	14	CASSPTGSSYEQYF	TGCGCCAGCAGCCCGACAGGGAGCTCCTACGAGCAGTACTTC
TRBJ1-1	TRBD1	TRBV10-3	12	CATRQGVQEAFF	TGTGCCACCCGACAGGGGGTGCAGGAAGCTTTCTTT
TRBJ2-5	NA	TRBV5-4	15	CASSLGSRVEETQYF	TGTGCCAGCAGCTTGGGTTCGCGGGTCGAAGAGACCCAGTACTTC
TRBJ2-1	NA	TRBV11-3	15	CASSLVRGPYNEQFF	TGTGCCAGCAGCTTAGTCCGAGGTCCCTACAATGAGCAGTTCTTC
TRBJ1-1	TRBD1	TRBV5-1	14	CASSPTGAALEAFF	TGCGCCAGCAGCCCAACAGGGGCCGCCCTTGAAGCTTTCTTT
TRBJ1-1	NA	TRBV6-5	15	CASSLAGELNTEAFF	TGTGCCAGCAGTTTGGCAGGGGAACTTAACACTGAAGCTTTCTTT